This T cell receptor beta chain emerged from a study of shared clonotypes between healthy human individuals. Whole-study findings and limits: Sampling used blood alone; tissue repertoires probably differ.

On this clone: Its cognate antigen is unknown.

Sequenced by immunoSEQ multiplex PCR; TCRdb stores in-frame clones only, minus some. The data contain some 500,000 clones, almost 97% of them singletons. The TCR originated in a woman aged 25 to 39 in good health. Material for sequencing was naive CD4+ T cells sorted from blood. This sample's subset: CD45RA+ positively selected.

The CDR3 region has the DNA TGTGCCAGCAGTTTGAGCGGGATGGGCACAGATACGCAGTATTTT. It translates to CASSLSGMGTDTQYF. The chain uses TRBV6-5 and TRBJ2-3, with 7 bases fitting TRBD2. The CDR3 runs 15 residues. Germline loops: CDR1 MNHEY, CDR2 SVGAGI. The ends lost 4 bases at V and 1 base at J; junction bases unmatched: 5.